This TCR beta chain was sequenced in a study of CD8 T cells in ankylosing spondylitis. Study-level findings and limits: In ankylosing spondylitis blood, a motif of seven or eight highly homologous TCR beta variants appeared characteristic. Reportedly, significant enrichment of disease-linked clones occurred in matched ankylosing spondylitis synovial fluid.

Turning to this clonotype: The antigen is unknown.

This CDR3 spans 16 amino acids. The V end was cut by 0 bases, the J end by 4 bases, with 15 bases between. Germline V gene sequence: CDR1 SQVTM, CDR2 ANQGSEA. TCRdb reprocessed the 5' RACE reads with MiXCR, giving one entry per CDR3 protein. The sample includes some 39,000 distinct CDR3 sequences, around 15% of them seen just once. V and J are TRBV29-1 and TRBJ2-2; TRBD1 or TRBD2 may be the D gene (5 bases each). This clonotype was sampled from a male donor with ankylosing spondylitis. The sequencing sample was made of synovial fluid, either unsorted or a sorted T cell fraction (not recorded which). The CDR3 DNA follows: TGCAGCGTTGAAGATCCGGGACGGGAACCCACCGGGGAGCTGTTTTTT. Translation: CSVEDPGREPTGELFF.